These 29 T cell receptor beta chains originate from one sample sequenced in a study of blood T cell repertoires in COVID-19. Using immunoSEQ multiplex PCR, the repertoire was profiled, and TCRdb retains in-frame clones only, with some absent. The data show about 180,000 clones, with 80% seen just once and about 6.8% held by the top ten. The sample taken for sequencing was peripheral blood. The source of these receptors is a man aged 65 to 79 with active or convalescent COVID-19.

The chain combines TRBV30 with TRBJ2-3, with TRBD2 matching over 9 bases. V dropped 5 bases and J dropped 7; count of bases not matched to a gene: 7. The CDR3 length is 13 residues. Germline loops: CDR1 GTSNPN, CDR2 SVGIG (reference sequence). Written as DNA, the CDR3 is TGTGCCTGGGGGACTAGCATTCCGCATACGCAGTATTTT. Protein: CAWGTSIPHTQYF.

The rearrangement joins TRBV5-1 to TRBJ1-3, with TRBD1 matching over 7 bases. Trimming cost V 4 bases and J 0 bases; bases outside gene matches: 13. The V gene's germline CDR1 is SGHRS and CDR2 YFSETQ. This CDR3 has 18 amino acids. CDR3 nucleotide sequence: TGCGCCAGCAGCCCCTCCGGGACAGAGGTTCTCTCTGGAAACACCATATATTTT. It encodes CASSPSGTEVLSGNTIYF.

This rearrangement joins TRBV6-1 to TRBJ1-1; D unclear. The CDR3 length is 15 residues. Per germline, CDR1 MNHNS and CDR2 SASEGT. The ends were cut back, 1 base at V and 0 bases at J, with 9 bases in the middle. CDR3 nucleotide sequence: TGTGCCAGCAGTGAAGTAATGTACTTGAACACTGAAGCTTTCTTT. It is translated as CASSEVMYLNTEAFF.

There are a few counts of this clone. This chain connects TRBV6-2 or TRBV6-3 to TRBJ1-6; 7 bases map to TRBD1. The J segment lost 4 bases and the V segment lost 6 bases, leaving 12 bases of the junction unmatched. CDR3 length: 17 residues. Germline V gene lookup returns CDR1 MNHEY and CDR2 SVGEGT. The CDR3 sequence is CASSEVRATGYNSPLHF. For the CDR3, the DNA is TGTGCCAGCAGCGAGGTCCGCGCGACAGGGTATAATTCACCCCTCCACTTT.

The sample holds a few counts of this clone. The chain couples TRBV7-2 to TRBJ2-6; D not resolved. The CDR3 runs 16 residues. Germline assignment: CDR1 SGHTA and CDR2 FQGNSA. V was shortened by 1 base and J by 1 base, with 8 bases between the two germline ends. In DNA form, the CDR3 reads TGTGCCAGCAGCTTAGACCATCTATCTGGGGCCAACGTCCTGACTTTC. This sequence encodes CASSLDHLSGANVLTF.

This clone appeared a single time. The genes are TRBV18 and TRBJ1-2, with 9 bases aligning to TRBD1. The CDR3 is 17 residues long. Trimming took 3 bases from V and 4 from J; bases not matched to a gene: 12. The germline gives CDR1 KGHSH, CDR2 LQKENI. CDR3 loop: CASSPGLQGAPSYGYTF. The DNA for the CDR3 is TGTGCCAGCTCACCGGGCCTACAGGGGGCGCCTAGCTATGGCTACACCTTC.

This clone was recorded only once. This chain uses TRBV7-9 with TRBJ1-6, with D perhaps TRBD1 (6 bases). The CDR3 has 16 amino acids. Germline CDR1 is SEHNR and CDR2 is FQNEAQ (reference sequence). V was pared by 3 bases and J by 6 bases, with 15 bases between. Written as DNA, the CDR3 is TGTGCCAGCAGCTTTTCGGGTACAGGGACTAATTCACCCCTCCACTTT. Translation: CASSFSGTGTNSPLHF.

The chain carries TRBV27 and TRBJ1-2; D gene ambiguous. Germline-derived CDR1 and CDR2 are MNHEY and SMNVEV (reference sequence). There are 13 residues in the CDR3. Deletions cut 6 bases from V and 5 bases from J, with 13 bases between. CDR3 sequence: CASRRKGGYGYTF. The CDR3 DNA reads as TGTGCCAGCAGGAGGAAGGGAGGGTATGGCTACACCTTC.

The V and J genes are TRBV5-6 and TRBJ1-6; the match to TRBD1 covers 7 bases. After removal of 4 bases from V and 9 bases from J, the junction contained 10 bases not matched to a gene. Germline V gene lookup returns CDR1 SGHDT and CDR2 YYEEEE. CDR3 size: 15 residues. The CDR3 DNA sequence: TGTGCCAGCAGCGTGGGACAGAACGGGGGTTCACCCCTCCACTTT. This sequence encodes CASSVGQNGGSPLHF.

This CDR3 reads CASSPIRTDSYEQYF. Here the CDR3 DNA reads TGTGCCAGCAGCCCGATACGGACAGATTCCTACGAGCAGTACTTC. The chain uses TRBV11-2 and TRBJ2-7; TRBD1 might be the D (6 bases). Germline CDR1 is SGHAT and CDR2 is FQNNGV. The CDR3 runs 15 residues. V lost 5 bases to trimming and J lost 1 base, with 15 bases between them.

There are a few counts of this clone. CDR3 amino acids: CASSLAGGVTDTQYF. In DNA form, the CDR3 reads TGCGCCAGCAGCTTGGCTGGCGGGGTCACAGATACGCAGTATTTT. The chain is built from TRBV5-1 and TRBJ2-3; a possible D gene is TRBD2 (6 bases). Per germline, CDR1 SGHRS and CDR2 YFSETQ. The CDR3 length is 15 residues. The V and J ends lost 0 bases and 2 bases respectively, with 10 bases between them.

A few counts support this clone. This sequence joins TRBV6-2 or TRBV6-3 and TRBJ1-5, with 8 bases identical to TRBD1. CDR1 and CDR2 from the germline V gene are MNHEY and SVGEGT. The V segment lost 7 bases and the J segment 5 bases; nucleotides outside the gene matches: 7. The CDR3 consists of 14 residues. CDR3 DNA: TGTGCCAGCACCCCGGACAGGGTTTATCAGCCCCAGCATTTT. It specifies CASTPDRVYQPQHF.

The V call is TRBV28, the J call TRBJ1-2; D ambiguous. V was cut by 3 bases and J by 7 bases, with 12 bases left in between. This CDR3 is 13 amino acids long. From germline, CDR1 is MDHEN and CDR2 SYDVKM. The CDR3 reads CASSFMEAGGYTF. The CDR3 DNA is TGTGCCAGCAGTTTTATGGAGGCGGGTGGCTACACCTTC.

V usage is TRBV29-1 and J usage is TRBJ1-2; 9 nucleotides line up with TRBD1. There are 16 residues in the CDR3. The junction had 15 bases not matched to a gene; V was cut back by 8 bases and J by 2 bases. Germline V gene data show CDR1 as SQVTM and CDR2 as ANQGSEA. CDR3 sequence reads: CSPRVLSGTGNYGYTF. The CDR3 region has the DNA TGCAGCCCCCGAGTCCTATCCGGGACAGGGAACTATGGCTACACCTTC.

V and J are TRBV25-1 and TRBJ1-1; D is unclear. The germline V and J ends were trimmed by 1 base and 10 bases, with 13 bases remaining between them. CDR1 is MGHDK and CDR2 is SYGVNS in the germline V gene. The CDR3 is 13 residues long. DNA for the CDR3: TGTGCCAGCAGTGAATTGTATGGGAGTGGAGCTTTCTTT. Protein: CASSELYGSGAFF.

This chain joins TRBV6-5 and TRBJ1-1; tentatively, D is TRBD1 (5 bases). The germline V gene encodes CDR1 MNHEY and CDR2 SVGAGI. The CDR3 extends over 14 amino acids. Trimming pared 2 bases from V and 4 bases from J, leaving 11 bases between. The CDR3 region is CASSYGAGFTEAFF. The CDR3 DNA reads TGTGCCAGCAGTTACGGGGCGGGGTTCACTGAAGCTTTCTTT.

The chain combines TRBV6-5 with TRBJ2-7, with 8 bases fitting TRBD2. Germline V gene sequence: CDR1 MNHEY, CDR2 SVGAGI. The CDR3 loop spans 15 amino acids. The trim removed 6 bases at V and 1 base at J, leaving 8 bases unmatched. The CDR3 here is CASRVVAGRSYEQYF. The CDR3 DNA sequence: TGTGCCAGCAGAGTGGTAGCGGGGCGATCCTACGAGCAGTACTTC.

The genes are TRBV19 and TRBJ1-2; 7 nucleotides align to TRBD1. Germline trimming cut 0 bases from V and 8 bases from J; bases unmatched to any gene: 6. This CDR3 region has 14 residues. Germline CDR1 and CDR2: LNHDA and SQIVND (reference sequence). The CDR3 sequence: CASSIDTGVEGYTF. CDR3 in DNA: TGTGCCAGTAGTATAGACACAGGGGTGGAAGGCTACACCTTC.

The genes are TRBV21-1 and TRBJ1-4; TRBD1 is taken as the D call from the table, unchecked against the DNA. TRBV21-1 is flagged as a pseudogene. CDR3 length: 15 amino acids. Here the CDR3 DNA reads TGTGCCAGCAGGTTACTAGGCAGGGGAATAGAAAAACTGTTTTTT. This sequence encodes CASRLLGRGIEKLFF.

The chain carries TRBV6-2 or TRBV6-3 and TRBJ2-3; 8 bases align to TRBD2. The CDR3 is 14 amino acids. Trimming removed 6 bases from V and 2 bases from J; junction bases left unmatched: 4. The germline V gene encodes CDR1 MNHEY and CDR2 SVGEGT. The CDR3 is CASSLGGATDTQYF. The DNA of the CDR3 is TGTGCCAGCAGCCTCGGGGGGGCCACAGATACGCAGTATTTT.

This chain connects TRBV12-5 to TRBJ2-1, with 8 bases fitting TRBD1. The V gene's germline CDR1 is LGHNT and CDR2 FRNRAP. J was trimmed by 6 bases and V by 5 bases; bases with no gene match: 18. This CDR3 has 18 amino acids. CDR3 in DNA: TGTGCTAGTGGTGACTACCGGTTGGTGGACAGGGCTTCCAATGAGCAGTTCTTC. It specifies CASGDYRLVDRASNEQFF. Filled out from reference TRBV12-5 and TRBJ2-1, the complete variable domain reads DARVTQTPRHKVTEMGQEVTMRCQPILGHNTVFWYRQTMMQGLELLAYFRNRAPLDDSGMPKDRFSAEMPDATLATLKIQPSEPRDSAVYFCASGDYRLVDRASNEQFFGPGTRLTVL.

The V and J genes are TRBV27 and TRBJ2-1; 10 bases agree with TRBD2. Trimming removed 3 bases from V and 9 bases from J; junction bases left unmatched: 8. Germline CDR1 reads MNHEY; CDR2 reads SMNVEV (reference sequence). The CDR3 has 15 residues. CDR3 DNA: TGTGCCAGCAGTTTTTTCAGCGGGAGGGAGGGTGAGCAGTTCTTC. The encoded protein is CASSFFSGREGEQFF.

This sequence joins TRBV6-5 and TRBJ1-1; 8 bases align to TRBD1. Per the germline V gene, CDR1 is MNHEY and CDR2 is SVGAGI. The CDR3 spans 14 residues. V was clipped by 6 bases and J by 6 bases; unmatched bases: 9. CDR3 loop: CASSSRTGSAEAFF. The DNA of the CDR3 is TGTGCCAGCAGCTCTCGGACAGGGTCAGCTGAAGCTTTCTTT.

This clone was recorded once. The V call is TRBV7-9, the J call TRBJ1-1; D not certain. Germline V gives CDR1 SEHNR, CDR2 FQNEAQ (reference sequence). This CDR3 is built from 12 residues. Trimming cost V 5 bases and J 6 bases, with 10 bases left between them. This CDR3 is CASSPRGSEAFF. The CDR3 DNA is TGTGCCAGCAGCCCAAGAGGCTCTGAAGCTTTCTTT.

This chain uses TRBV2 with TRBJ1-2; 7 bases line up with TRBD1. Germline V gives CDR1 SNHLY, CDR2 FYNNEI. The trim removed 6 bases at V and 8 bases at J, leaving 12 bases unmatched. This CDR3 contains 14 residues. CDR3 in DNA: TGTGCCAGCAGCGCGATGACAGGGCTGGGAGGCTACACCTTC. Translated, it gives CASSAMTGLGGYTF.

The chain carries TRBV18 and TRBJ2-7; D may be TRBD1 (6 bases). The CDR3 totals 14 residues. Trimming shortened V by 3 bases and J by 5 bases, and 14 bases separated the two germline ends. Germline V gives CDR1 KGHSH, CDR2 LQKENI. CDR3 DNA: TGTGCCAGCTCACCGAAGACAGGAAAGGACGAGCAGTACTTC. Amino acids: CASSPKTGKDEQYF.

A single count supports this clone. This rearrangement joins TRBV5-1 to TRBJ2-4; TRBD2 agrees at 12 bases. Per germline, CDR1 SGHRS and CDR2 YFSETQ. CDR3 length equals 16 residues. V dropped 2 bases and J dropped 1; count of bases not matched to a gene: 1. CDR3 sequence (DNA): TGCGCCAGCAGCTTTGGGACTAGCGGGGCCAAAAACATTCAGTACTTC. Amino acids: CASSFGTSGAKNIQYF.

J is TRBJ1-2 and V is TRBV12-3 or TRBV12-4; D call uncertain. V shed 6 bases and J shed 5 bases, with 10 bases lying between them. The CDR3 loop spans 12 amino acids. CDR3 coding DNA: TGTGCCAGCAGCCCTACGTCTTATGGCTACACCTTC. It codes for CASSPTSYGYTF.

The CDR3 nucleotides read TGTGCCAGTAGTACAGTCGCCGGTGCAGGGGGCGCGGGTCAGCCCCAGCATTTT. This gives the protein CASSTVAGAGGAGQPQHF. This sequence joins TRBV19 and TRBJ1-5; TRBD1 matches at 8 bases. Germline CDR1 is LNHDA and CDR2 is SQIVND (reference sequence). V gave up 4 bases and J gave up 6 bases; unmatched junction bases: 17. The CDR3 length is 18 residues.